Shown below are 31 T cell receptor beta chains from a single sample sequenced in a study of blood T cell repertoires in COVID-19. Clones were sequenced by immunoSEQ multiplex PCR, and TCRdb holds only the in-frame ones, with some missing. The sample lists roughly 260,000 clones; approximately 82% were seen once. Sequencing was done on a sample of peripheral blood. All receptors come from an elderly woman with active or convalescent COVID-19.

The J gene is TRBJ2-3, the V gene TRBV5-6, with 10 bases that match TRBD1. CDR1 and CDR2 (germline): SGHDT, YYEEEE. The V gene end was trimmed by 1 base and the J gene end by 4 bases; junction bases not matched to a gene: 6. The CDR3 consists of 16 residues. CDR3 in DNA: TGTGCCAGCAGCTTGACGGGACAGGGGTCCGCAGATACGCAGTATTTT. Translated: CASSLTGQGSADTQYF.

The CDR3 nucleotides are TGTGCCAGCAGTGCCAACGGACAGGGCTTTCAGCCCCAGCATTTT. The encoded protein is CASSANGQGFQPQHF. V is TRBV28 and J is TRBJ1-5; 8 nucleotides align to TRBD1. This CDR3 is 15 amino acids long. Losses at the gene ends were 5 bases for V and 6 bases for J; bases not matched to a gene: 9. Germline values: CDR1 MDHEN, CDR2 SYDVKM.

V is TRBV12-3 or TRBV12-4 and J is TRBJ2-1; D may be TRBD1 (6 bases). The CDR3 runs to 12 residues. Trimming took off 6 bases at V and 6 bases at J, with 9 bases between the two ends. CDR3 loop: CASSGQSNEQFF. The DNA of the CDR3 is TGTGCCAGCAGCGGACAGTCCAATGAGCAGTTCTTC.

CDR3 coding DNA: TGTGCCAGCAGCTTAGGGGTTGGGGTAGCGGGGAGCTCCTACAATGAGCAGTTCTTC. Its translation is CASSLGVGVAGSSYNEQFF. The chain carries TRBV7-6 and TRBJ2-1; 8 nucleotides align to TRBD2. J lost 0 bases, V lost 1 base, and 11 bases had no gene match. CDR3 length: 19 residues. The germline V gene has CDR1 SGHVS and CDR2 FNYEAQ.

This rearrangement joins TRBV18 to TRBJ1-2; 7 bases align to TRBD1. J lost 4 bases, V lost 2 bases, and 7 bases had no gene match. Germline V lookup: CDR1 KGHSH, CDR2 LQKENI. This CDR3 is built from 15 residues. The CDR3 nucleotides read TGTGCCAGCTCACCAACGGGACAGACCACCTATGGCTACACCTTC. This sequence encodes CASSPTGQTTYGYTF.

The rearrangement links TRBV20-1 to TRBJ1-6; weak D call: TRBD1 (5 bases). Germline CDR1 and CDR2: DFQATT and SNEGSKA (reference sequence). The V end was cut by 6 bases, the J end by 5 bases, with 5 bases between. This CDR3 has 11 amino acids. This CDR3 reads CSAQDNSPLHF. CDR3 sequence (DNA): TGCAGTGCACAGGATAATTCACCCCTCCACTTT.

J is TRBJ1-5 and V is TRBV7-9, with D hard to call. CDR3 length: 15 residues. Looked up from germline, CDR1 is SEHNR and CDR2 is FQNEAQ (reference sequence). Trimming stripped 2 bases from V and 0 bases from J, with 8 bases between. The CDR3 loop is CASSLNSGSNQPQHF. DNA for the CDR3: TGTGCCAGCAGCTTAAATTCCGGTAGCAATCAGCCCCAGCATTTT.

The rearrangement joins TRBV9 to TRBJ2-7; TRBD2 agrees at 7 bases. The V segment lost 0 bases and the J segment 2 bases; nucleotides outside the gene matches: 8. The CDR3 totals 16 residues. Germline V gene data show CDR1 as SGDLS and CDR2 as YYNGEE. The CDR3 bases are TGTGCCAGCAGCGTAGGGGGGGGAGCCATAACCTACGAGCAGTACTTC. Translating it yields CASSVGGGAITYEQYF. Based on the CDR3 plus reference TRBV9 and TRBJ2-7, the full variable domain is DSGVTQTPKHLITATGQRVTLRCSPRSGDLSVYWYQQSLDQGLQFLIQYYNGEERAKGNILERFSAQQFPDLHSELNLSSLELGDSALYFCASSVGGGAITYEQYFGPGTRLTVT.

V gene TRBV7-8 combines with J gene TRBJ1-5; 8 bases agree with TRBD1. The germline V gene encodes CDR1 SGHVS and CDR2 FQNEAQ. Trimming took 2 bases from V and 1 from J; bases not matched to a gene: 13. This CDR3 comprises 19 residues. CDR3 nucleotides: TGTGCCAGCAGCTTAAGCATCCAGGGGGCCTTATGGAGCAATCAGCCCCAGCATTTT. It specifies CASSLSIQGALWSNQPQHF.

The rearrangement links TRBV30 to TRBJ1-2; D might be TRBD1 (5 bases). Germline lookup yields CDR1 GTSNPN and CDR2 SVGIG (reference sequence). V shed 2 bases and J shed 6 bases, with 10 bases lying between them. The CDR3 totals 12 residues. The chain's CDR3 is CAWSSGGDGYTF. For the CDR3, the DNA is TGTGCCTGGAGTTCTGGGGGGGATGGCTACACCTTC.

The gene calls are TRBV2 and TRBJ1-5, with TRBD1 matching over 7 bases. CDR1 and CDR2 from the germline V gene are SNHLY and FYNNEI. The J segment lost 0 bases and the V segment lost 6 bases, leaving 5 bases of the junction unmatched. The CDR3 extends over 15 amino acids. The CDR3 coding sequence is TGTGCCAGCAGCCAAGGACAGGTTAGCAATCAGCCCCAGCATTTT. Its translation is CASSQGQVSNQPQHF.

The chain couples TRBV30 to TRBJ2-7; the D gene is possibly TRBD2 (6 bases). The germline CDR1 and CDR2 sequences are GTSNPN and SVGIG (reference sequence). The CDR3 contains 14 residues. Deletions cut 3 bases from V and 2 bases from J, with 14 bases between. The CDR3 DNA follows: TGTGCCTGGAGCGGGTCGTGGGGGGCCTACGAGCAGTACTTC. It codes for CAWSGSWGAYEQYF.

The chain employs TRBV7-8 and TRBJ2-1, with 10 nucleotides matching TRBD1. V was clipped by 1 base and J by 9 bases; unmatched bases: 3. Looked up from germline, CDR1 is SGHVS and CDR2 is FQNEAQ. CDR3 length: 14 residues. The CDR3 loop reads CASSLGQGAGEQFF. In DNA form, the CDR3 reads TGTGCCAGCAGCTTAGGACAGGGGGCGGGTGAGCAGTTCTTC.

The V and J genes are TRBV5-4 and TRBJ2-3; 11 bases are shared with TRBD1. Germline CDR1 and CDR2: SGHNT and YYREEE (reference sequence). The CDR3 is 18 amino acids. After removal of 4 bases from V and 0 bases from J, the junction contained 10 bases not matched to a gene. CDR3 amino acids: CASSNAGGQGGSTDTQYF. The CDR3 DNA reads TGTGCCAGCAGCAACGCGGGGGGACAGGGGGGGAGCACAGATACGCAGTATTTT.

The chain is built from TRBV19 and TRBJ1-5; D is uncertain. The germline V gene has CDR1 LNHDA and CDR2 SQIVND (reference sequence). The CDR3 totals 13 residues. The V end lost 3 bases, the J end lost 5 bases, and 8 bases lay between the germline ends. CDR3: CASSIYSDQPQHF. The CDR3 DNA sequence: TGTGCCAGTAGTATCTATTCCGATCAGCCCCAGCATTTT.

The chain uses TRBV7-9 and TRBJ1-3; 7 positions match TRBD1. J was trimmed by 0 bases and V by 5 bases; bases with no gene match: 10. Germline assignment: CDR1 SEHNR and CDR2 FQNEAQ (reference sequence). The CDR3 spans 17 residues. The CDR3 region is CASSPRQGDSSGNTIYF. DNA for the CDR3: TGTGCCAGCAGCCCAAGACAGGGAGACAGCTCTGGAAACACCATATATTTT.

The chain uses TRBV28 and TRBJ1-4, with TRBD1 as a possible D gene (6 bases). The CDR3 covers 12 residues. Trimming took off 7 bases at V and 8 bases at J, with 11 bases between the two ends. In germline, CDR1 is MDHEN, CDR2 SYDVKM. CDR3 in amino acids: CASTTGREKLFF. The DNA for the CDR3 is TGTGCCAGCACGACAGGCAGGGAAAAACTGTTTTTT.

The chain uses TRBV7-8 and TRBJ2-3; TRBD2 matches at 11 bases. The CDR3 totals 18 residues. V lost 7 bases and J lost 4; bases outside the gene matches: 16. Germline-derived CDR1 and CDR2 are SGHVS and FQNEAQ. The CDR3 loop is CASTRYGLSGGASDTQYF. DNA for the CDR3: TGTGCCAGCACCCGTTATGGCCTTAGCGGGGGGGCATCAGATACGCAGTATTTT.

As DNA, the CDR3 is TGCGCCAGCAGTGAGTCCGGGCAGGGTGAGCAGTTCTTC. It translates to CASSESGQGEQFF. The chain links TRBV10-1 to TRBJ2-1, with D tentatively TRBD1 (5 bases). Germline-derived CDR1 and CDR2 are WNHNN and SYGVQD (reference sequence). The CDR3 totals 13 residues. Deletions cut 0 bases from V and 9 bases from J, with 9 bases between.

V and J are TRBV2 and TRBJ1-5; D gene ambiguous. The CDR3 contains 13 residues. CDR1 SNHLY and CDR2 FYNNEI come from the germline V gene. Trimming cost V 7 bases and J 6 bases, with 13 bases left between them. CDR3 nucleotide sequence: TGTGCCAGCAATCGTATCGGTCGTCAGCCCCAGCATTTT. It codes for CASNRIGRQPQHF.

The CDR3 nucleotides read TGTGCCAGTAGTTACGGGAGAATCGGCGAGCAGTACTTC. Translating gives CASSYGRIGEQYF. V and J are TRBV19 and TRBJ2-7, with a tentative D call TRBD2 (6 bases). The ends were cut back, 5 bases at V and 6 bases at J, with 14 bases in the middle. The CDR3 has 13 residues. Germline CDR1 LNHDA, CDR2 SQIVND (reference sequence).

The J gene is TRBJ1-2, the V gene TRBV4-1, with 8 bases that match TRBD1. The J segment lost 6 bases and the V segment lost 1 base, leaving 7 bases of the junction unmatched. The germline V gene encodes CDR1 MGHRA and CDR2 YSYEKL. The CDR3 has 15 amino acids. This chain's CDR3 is CASSQADRVSDGYTF. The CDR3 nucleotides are TGCGCCAGCAGCCAAGCGGACAGGGTGAGCGATGGCTACACCTTC.

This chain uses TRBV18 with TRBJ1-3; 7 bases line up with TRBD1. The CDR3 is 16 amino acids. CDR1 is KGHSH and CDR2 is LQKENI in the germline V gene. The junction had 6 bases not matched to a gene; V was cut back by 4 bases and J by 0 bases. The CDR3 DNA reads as TGTGCCAGCTCACTCGGACAGGCGCTCTCTGGAAACACCATATATTTT. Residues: CASSLGQALSGNTIYF.

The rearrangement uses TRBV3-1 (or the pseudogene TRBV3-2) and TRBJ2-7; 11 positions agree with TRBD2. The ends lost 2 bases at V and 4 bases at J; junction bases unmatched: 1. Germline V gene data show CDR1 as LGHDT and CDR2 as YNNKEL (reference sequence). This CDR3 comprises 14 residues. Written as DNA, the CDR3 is TGTGCCAGCAGCCAACGGACTAGCGGGTACGAGCAGTACTTC. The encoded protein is CASSQRTSGYEQYF.

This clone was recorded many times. DNA of the CDR3: TGTGCCAGCATGACTTTACCCACAGATACGCAGTATTTT. This codes for CASMTLPTDTQYF. J is TRBJ2-3 and V is TRBV12-3 or TRBV12-4; D is ambiguous. CDR3 length: 13 amino acids. Deletions cut 7 bases from V and 2 bases from J, with 10 bases between.

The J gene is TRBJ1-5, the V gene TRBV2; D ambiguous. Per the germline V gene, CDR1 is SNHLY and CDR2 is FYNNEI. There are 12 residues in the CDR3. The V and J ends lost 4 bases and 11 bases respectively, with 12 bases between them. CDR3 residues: CASSGPPGTQHF. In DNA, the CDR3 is TGTGCCAGCAGTGGCCCTCCGGGAACCCAGCATTTT.

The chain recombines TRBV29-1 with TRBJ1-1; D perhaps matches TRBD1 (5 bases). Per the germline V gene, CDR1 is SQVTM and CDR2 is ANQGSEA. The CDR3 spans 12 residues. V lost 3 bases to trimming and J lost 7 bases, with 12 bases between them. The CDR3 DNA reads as TGCAGCGTTGAGTTGGTCGGGGGTGAAGCTTTCTTT. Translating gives CSVELVGGEAFF.

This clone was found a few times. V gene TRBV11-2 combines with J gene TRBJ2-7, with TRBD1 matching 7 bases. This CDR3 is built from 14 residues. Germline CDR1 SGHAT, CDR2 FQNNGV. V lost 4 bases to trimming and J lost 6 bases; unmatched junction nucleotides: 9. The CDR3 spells CASSWGQPSPEQYF. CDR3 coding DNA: TGTGCCAGCAGCTGGGGACAGCCTTCGCCCGAGCAGTACTTC.

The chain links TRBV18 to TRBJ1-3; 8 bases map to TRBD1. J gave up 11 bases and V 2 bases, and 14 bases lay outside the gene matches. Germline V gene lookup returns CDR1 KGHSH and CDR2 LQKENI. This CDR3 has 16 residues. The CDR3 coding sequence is TGTGCCAGCTCACCAACCCCCGGGACAGGCTCCGACGCCATATATTTT. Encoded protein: CASSPTPGTGSDAIYF.

The DNA for the CDR3 is TGTGCCAGCAGCCAGGGCCAGAACACTGAAGCTTTCTTT. Its protein product is CASSQGQNTEAFF. This rearrangement joins TRBV5-4 to TRBJ1-1, with D perhaps matching TRBD1 (5 bases). The V gene lost 4 bases and the J gene lost 1 base, with 8 bases spanning the gap. This CDR3 is built from 13 residues. CDR1 and CDR2 from the germline V gene are SGHNT and YYREEE (reference sequence). Full variable domain (rest looked up from reference TRBV5-4 and TRBJ1-1): ETGVTQSPTHLIKTRGQQVTLRCSSQSGHNTVSWYQQALGQGPQFIFQYYREEENGRGNFPPRFSGLQFPNYSSELNVNALELDDSALYLCASSQGQNTEAFFGQGTRLTVV.

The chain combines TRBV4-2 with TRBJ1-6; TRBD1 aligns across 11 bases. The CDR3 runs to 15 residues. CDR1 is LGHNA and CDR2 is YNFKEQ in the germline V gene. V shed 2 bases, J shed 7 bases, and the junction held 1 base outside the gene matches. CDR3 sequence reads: CASSQWDRGNSPLHF. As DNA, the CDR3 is TGTGCCAGCAGCCAATGGGACAGGGGGAATTCACCCCTCCACTTT.